One and the same sample provided the 25 T cell receptor beta chains below, sequenced in a study of shared clonotypes between healthy human individuals. The protocol was immunoSEQ multiplex PCR, while the TCRdb copy is restricted to in-frame clones and leaves out a portion. The table has 750,000 to 1,000,000 clones, roughly 92% seen once. Terminally differentiated effector memory CD45RA+ cells were left out of the naive CD8 fraction, which was CD45RO-negative and positively selected for CCR7. The sample taken for sequencing was naive CD8+ T cells sorted from blood. Receptors originate from a man younger than 45 in good health.

The genes are TRBV5-5 and TRBJ1-4; 7 bases are a match to TRBD1. Germline trimming cut 4 bases from V and 0 bases from J; bases unmatched to any gene: 3. There are 15 residues in the CDR3. From germline, CDR1 is SGHKS and CDR2 YYEKEE (reference sequence). CDR3 coding DNA: TGTGCCAGCAGCCAGGGGACAGCAACTAATGAAAAACTGTTTTTT. Its translation: CASSQGTATNEKLFF.

V is TRBV4-3 and J is TRBJ2-1; D call uncertain. The CDR3 has 16 amino acids. Trimming stripped 1 base from V and 7 bases from J, with 17 bases between. Germline CDR1 and CDR2: LGHNA and YSLEER. This chain's CDR3 is CASSQASARYGNEQFF. DNA of the CDR3: TGCGCCAGCAGCCAAGCCTCCGCGAGATATGGAAATGAGCAGTTCTTC.

A note on this clone: The same CDR3 also results from other DNA sequences found in this sample. This chain links TRBV9 with TRBJ2-1; 9 bases agree with TRBD2. V lost 0 bases and J lost 4; bases outside the gene matches: 2. Germline V gene data show CDR1 as SGDLS and CDR2 as YYNGEE. The CDR3 is 15 residues long. Here the CDR3 DNA reads TGTGCCAGCAGCGTAGGAACTAGCGGGTACAATGAGCAGTTCTTC. Its translation: CASSVGTSGYNEQFF.

The chain links TRBV6-1 to TRBJ2-1; 8 bases match TRBD2. The CDR3 has 15 amino acids. Germline trimming cut 0 bases from V and 7 bases from J; bases unmatched to any gene: 5. Germline V gene lookup returns CDR1 MNHNS and CDR2 SASEGT. This chain's CDR3 is CASSEASGSANEQFF. For the CDR3, the DNA is TGTGCCAGCAGTGAAGCCAGCGGGAGCGCAAATGAGCAGTTCTTC.

This clone was seen a single time. The V gene is TRBV6-6, the J gene TRBJ2-1; D is perhaps TRBD2 (5 bases). Germline V gene lookup returns CDR1 MNHNY and CDR2 SVGAGI (reference sequence). V lost 4 bases, J lost 2 bases, and 9 bases lay in between. This CDR3 region has 14 residues. CDR3 nucleotide sequence: TGTGCCAGCAGTTTGAGGGCTCCCTACAATGAGCAGTTCTTC. Its translation is CASSLRAPYNEQFF.

V gene TRBV30 combines with J gene TRBJ1-4, with a weak D call TRBD1 (5 bases). V dropped 4 bases and J dropped 5 bases, with 17 bases sitting between them. The CDR3 sequence is 15 residues long. Germline V CDR1 and CDR2: GTSNPN, SVGIG (reference sequence). The CDR3 here is CAWTPDGAPNEKLFF. The DNA of the CDR3 is TGTGCCTGGACTCCGGACGGGGCACCAAATGAAAAACTGTTTTTT. The full variable domain, its missing parts supplied by reference TRBV30 and TRBJ1-4, is SQTIHQWPATLVQPVGSPLSLECTVEGTSNPNLYWYRQAAGRGLQLLFYSVGIGQISSEVPQNLSASRPQDRQFILSSKKLLLSDSGFYLCAWTPDGAPNEKLFFGSGTQLSVL.

This clone was observed a handful of times. The genes are TRBV18 and TRBJ1-5; no firm D call. The CDR3 covers 14 residues. V dropped 6 bases and J dropped 7 bases, with 16 bases sitting between them. Germline V gene data show CDR1 as KGHSH and CDR2 as LQKENI. The CDR3 region has the DNA TGTGCCAGCTCTCCGGAGGAGGAAGGGCAGCCCCAGCATTTT. It yields the protein CASSPEEEGQPQHF. The full variable domain, in which reference TRBV18 and TRBJ1-5 provide the parts outside the CDR3, is NAGVMQNPRHLVRRRGQEARLRCSPMKGHSHVYWYRQLPEEGLKFMVYLQKENIIDESGMPKERFSAEFPKEGPSILRIQQVVRGDSAAYFCASSPEEEGQPQHFGDGTRLSIL.

The rearrangement links TRBV5-1 to TRBJ2-5; perhaps TRBD1 as D (6 bases). CDR3 length: 17 amino acids. The germline V gene encodes CDR1 SGHRS and CDR2 YFSETQ. Trimming pared 0 bases from V and 2 bases from J, leaving 17 bases between. The CDR3 DNA sequence: TGCGCCAGCAGCTTGGCCTCGTTCGAAAGGGGGCAAGAGACCCAGTACTTC. This sequence encodes CASSLASFERGQETQYF.

The chain carries TRBV30 and TRBJ1-1; 7 bases fit TRBD1. The CDR3 totals 14 residues. The J segment lost 3 bases and the V segment lost 3 bases, leaving 7 bases of the junction unmatched. CDR1 and CDR2 from the germline V gene are GTSNPN and SVGIG (reference sequence). CDR3 in amino acids: CAWSLTGAYTEAFF. Here the CDR3 DNA reads TGTGCCTGGAGCCTAACAGGGGCGTACACTGAAGCTTTCTTT.

The count of this clone is one. The sample holds other DNA sequences that translate to the same CDR3. The chain is built from TRBV7-9 and TRBJ2-7; D might be TRBD1 or TRBD2, each matching 5 bases. The V gene lost 4 bases and the J gene lost 0 bases, with 13 bases spanning the gap. Germline assignment: CDR1 SEHNR and CDR2 FQNEAQ (reference sequence). CDR3 length: 15 amino acids. The CDR3 spells CASSSPGTSSYEQYF. CDR3 nucleotides: TGTGCCAGCAGCTCTCCCGGGACGAGCTCCTACGAGCAGTACTTC.

The CDR3 loop is CASSEFRHLTNNEQFF. The CDR3 region has the DNA TGTGCCAGCAGTGAATTTAGACACCTCACGAACAATGAGCAGTTCTTC. This chain joins TRBV6-1 and TRBJ2-1; D gene ambiguous. Germline V CDR1 and CDR2: MNHNS, SASEGT. The CDR3 has 16 residues. V was shortened by 2 bases and J by 5 bases, with 16 bases between the two germline ends.

In regard to this clone: This sample includes further DNA sequences coding for the same CDR3. The chain links TRBV6-5 to TRBJ2-1; 9 bases map to TRBD2. This CDR3 has 15 residues. Germline CDR1 MNHEY, CDR2 SVGAGI. With V trimmed by 4 bases and J by 2 bases, 3 bases remained unmatched. CDR3 loop: CASSSLAGAYNEQFF. The DNA of the CDR3 is TGTGCCAGCAGTTCATTAGCGGGAGCCTACAATGAGCAGTTCTTC.

The V and J genes are TRBV7-8 and TRBJ1-4; 11 bases are a match to TRBD1. V was clipped by 1 base and J by 6 bases; unmatched bases: 4. The germline V gene encodes CDR1 SGHVS and CDR2 FQNEAQ. This CDR3 spans 16 amino acids. In nucleotides, the CDR3 is TGTGCCAGCAGCTTAGGGACAGGGGGCGGGTATGAAAAACTGTTTTTT. Translating it yields CASSLGTGGGYEKLFF.

This clone has only one observation. The DNA for the CDR3 is TGCAGCGTTGAAGCCGGGACAGTTCACAATGAGCAGTTCTTC. Its translation: CSVEAGTVHNEQFF. This chain uses TRBV29-1 with TRBJ2-1; 7 bases match TRBD1. The ends lost 1 base at V and 5 bases at J; junction bases unmatched: 5. The germline V gene has CDR1 SQVTM and CDR2 ANQGSEA. This CDR3 comprises 14 residues.

The chain employs TRBV13 and TRBJ1-2, with TRBD1 matching over 8 bases. V dropped 4 bases and J dropped 4; count of bases not matched to a gene: 20. The germline gives CDR1 PRHDT, CDR2 FYEKMQ (reference sequence). The length of the CDR3 is 19 residues. CDR3 nucleotides: TGTGCCAGCAGCTCTGGGCAGGGGACAGGAGTCACGCTAATCTATGGCTACACCTTC. Amino acids: CASSSGQGTGVTLIYGYTF.

This chain uses TRBV4-3 with TRBJ2-7; D call uncertain. Trimming cost V 1 base and J 0 bases, with 7 bases left between them. The CDR3 has 14 residues. CDR1 is LGHNA and CDR2 is YSLEER in the germline V gene. DNA of the CDR3: TGCGCCAGCAGCCAAGTCGGTAACTCCTACGAGCAGTACTTC. Translated: CASSQVGNSYEQYF.

Concerning this clone itself: Other DNA sequences in the sample encode the same CDR3. The chain is built from TRBV7-9 and TRBJ2-7; D gene uncertain. Trimming removed 2 bases at V and 1 base at J, with 3 bases between. The CDR3 spans 12 residues. Germline lookup yields CDR1 SEHNR and CDR2 FQNEAQ (reference sequence). CDR3: CASSLRSYEQYF. As DNA, the CDR3 is TGTGCCAGCAGCTTAAGATCCTACGAGCAGTACTTC.

This clone occurred once. The chain recombines TRBV10-1 with TRBJ2-3; 7 bases match TRBD2. The CDR3 extends over 14 amino acids. The germline CDR1 and CDR2 sequences are WNHNN and SYGVQD (reference sequence). Trimming took 6 bases from V and 1 from J; bases not matched to a gene: 4. CDR3 DNA: TGCGCCAGCAGCCGCACTAGCGGCACAGATACGCAGTATTTT. This gives the protein CASSRTSGTDTQYF.

J is TRBJ1-4 and V is TRBV7-9; 7 bases line up with TRBD1. J gave up 3 bases and V 4 bases, and 5 bases lay outside the gene matches. From germline, CDR1 is SEHNR and CDR2 FQNEAQ (reference sequence). The CDR3 covers 15 residues. Here the CDR3 reads CASSSTGPANEKLFF. The CDR3 region has the DNA TGTGCCAGCAGCTCGACAGGGCCAGCTAATGAAAAACTGTTTTTT.

This clone has only one observation. V and J are TRBV7-9 and TRBJ2-3; D possibly corresponds to TRBD1 (6 bases). CDR3 length: 17 amino acids. From germline, CDR1 is SEHNR and CDR2 FQNEAQ (reference sequence). V shed 4 bases and J shed 5 bases, with 22 bases lying between them. The CDR3 DNA follows: TGTGCCAGCAGCTCCCAAGCCTCAGGGGTCTTTCTAGATACGCAGTATTTT. Translated, it gives CASSSQASGVFLDTQYF.

The genes are TRBV6-6 and TRBJ2-5; D is uncertain. Per the germline V gene, CDR1 is MNHNY and CDR2 is SVGAGI (reference sequence). V lost 10 bases and J 4 bases, leaving 16 bases between the germline ends. CDR3 length equals 13 residues. The CDR3 loop reads CATNWQVGETQYF. DNA for the CDR3: TGTGCCACCAATTGGCAGGTAGGAGAGACCCAGTACTTC.

This clone has a single count. The V call is TRBV6-5, the J call TRBJ1-1; possibly TRBD1 for D (5 bases). Germline V gene lookup returns CDR1 MNHEY and CDR2 SVGAGI. The CDR3 runs 16 residues. V was trimmed by 1 base and J by 0 bases, leaving 12 bases between them. The DNA of the CDR3 is TGTGCCAGCAGTTACTTCGGGGGGAATTTGAACACTGAAGCTTTCTTT. Its protein product is CASSYFGGNLNTEAFF.

CDR3 nucleotide sequence: TGTGCCAGCAGCCGAATTTTTCGACAGGACCTTTCCTACGAGCAGTACTTC. Protein sequence: CASSRIFRQDLSYEQYF. This chain joins TRBV7-2 and TRBJ2-7, with D tentatively TRBD1 (6 bases). The CDR3 runs to 17 residues. The germline V and J ends were trimmed by 5 bases and 1 base, with 21 bases remaining between them. From germline, CDR1 is SGHTA and CDR2 FQGNSA.

This clone was seen once. The chain carries TRBV9 and TRBJ2-1; D is perhaps TRBD1 or TRBD2 (5 bases each). The CDR3 length is 15 residues. V dropped 0 bases and J dropped 4 bases, with 11 bases sitting between them. CDR1 and CDR2 from the germline V gene are SGDLS and YYNGEE. CDR3: CASSVGGNFYNEQFF. The DNA for the CDR3 is TGTGCCAGCAGCGTAGGGGGGAATTTTTACAATGAGCAGTTCTTC.

The V call is TRBV28, the J call TRBJ1-1; 8 nucleotides align to TRBD1. After removal of 6 bases from V and 5 bases from J, the junction contained 5 bases not matched to a gene. This CDR3 spans 13 amino acids. Per germline, CDR1 MDHEN and CDR2 SYDVKM. CDR3 amino acids: CASSLDRVTEAFF. The CDR3 coding sequence is TGTGCCAGCAGCCTGGACAGGGTGACTGAAGCTTTCTTT.